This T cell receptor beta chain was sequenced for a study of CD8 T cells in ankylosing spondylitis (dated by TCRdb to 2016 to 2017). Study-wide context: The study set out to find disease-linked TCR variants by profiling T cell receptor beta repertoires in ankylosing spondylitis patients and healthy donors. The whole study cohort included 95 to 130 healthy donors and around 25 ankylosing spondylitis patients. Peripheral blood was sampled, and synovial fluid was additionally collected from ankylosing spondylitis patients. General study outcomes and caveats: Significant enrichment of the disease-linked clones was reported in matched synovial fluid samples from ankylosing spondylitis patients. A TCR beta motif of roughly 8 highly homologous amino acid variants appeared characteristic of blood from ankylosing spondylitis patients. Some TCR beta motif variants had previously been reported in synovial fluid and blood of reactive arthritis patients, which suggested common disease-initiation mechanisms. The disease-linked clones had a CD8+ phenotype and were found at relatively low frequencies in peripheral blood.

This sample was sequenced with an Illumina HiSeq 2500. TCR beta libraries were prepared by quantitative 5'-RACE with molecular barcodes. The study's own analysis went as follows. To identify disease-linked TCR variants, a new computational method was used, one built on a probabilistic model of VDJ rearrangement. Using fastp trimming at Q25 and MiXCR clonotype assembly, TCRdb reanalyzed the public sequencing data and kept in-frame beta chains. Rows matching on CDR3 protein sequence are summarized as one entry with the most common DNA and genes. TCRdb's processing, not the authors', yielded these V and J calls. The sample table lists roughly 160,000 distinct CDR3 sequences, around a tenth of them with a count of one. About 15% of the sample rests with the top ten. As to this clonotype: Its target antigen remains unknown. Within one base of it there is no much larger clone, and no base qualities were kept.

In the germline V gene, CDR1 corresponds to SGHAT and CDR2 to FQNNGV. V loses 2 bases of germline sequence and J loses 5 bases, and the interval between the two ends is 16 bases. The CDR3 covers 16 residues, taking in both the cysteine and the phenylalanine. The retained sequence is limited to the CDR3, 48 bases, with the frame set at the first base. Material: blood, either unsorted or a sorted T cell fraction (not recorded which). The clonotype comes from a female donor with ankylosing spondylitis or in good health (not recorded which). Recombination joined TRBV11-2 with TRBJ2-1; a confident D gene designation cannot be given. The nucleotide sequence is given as TGTGCCAGCAGCTTAAAGACAAACCCCAACCACAATGAGCAGTTCTTC. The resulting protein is CASSLKTNPNHNEQFF.